The rows below give T cell receptor beta chains drawn from one sample of a study of blood T cell repertoires in COVID-19. Libraries were prepared by immunoSEQ multiplex PCR; TCRdb keeps only in-frame clonotypes and omits some of them. The top ten clones hold 0.7% of a sample with about 260,000 clones, roughly 86% of them seen once. The sequencing input was peripheral blood. The receptors originated from a human donor in a cohort sampled during active COVID-19. CDR3s include the opening cysteine and the closing phenylalanine or tryptophan. A D gene is named only where the DNA matches it firmly. Clone sizes are given selectively: once, few, many, or a class where the clone is expanded.

D gene: TRBD1
V gene: TRBV18
J gene: TRBJ2-7
clone size: -
CDR3 protein: CASSSGTAVHEQYF
CDR3 DNA: TGTGCCAGCTCATCCGGGACAGCGGTCCACGAGCAGTACTTC

D gene: -
V gene: TRBV4-3
J gene: TRBJ1-6
clone size: once
CDR3 protein: CASSQEGLVYSPLHF
CDR3 DNA: TGCGCCAGCAGTCAGGAGGGACTCGTTTATTCACCCCTCCACTTT

D gene: -
V gene: TRBV19
J gene: TRBJ1-4
clone size: -
CDR3 protein: CASEGRTNEKLFF
CDR3 DNA: TGTGCCAGTGAGGGTAGAACTAATGAAAAACTGTTTTTT

D gene: -
V gene: TRBV7-2
J gene: TRBJ1-1
clone size: once
CDR3 protein: CASSLRRGMNTEAFF
CDR3 DNA: TGTGCCAGCAGCTTACGACGGGGAATGAACACTGAAGCTTTCTTT

D gene: TRBD2
V gene: TRBV28
J gene: TRBJ2-1
clone size: -
CDR3 protein: CASSSPPGLAAYNEQFF
CDR3 DNA: TGTGCCAGCAGTTCCCCGCCTGGACTAGCGGCTTACAATGAGCAGTTCTTC

D gene: -
V gene: TRBV5-5
J gene: TRBJ2-7
clone size: -
CDR3 protein: CASSLAVSYEQYF
CDR3 DNA: TGTGCCAGCAGCTTGGCGGTTAGCTACGAGCAGTACTTC

D gene: TRBD1
V gene: TRBV5-1
J gene: TRBJ2-2
clone size: -
CDR3 protein: CASSLAGQGAGELFF
CDR3 DNA: TGCGCCAGCAGCTTGGCTGGACAGGGGGCCGGGGAGCTGTTTTTT

D gene: -
V gene: TRBV19
J gene: TRBJ1-5
clone size: -
CDR3 protein: CASSQGTSQRRDQPQHF
CDR3 DNA: TGTGCCAGTAGCCAAGGGACATCCCAACGCCGCGATCAGCCCCAGCATTTT

D gene: TRBD1
V gene: TRBV7-9
J gene: TRBJ2-7
clone size: -
CDR3 protein: CASSAGTGGHEQYF
CDR3 DNA: TGTGCCAGCAGCGCCGGGACAGGGGGCCACGAGCAGTACTTC

D gene: -
V gene: TRBV15
J gene: TRBJ1-5
clone size: -
CDR3 protein: CATSRGALQLFNQPQHF
CDR3 DNA: TGTGCCACCAGCAGAGGGGCGCTGCAGCTCTTTAATCAGCCCCAGCATTTT

D gene: -
V gene: TRBV20-1
J gene: TRBJ1-5
clone size: -
CDR3 protein: CSASLAVNQPQHF
CDR3 DNA: TGCAGTGCTAGTCTGGCAGTCAATCAGCCCCAGCATTTT

D gene: -
V gene: TRBV30
J gene: TRBJ2-7
clone size: -
CDR3 protein: CAWSVGTDYNYEQYF
CDR3 DNA: TGTGCCTGGAGTGTAGGTACAGATTATAATTACGAGCAGTACTTC

D gene: -
V gene: TRBV6-2/TRBV6-3
J gene: TRBJ2-7
clone size: once
CDR3 protein: CASSTQGYEQYF
CDR3 DNA: TGTGCCAGCAGTACGCAGGGATACGAGCAGTACTTC

D gene: TRBD1
V gene: TRBV19
J gene: TRBJ1-4
clone size: once
CDR3 protein: CATHRGLNEKLFF
CDR3 DNA: TGTGCCACCCACAGGGGGCTTAATGAAAAACTGTTTTTT

D gene: -
V gene: TRBV3-1/TRBV3-2
J gene: TRBJ1-1
clone size: once
CDR3 protein: CASSRTQGTEAFF
CDR3 DNA: TGTGCCAGCAGCCGGACCCAGGGAACTGAAGCTTTCTTT

D gene: -
V gene: TRBV4-1
J gene: TRBJ1-2
clone size: -
CDR3 protein: CASSQDPLSYGYTF
CDR3 DNA: TGCGCCAGCAGCCAAGACCCCCTGAGCTATGGCTACACCTTC

D gene: -
V gene: TRBV2
J gene: TRBJ1-3
clone size: -
CDR3 protein: CASNAGSGNTIYF
CDR3 DNA: TGTGCCAGCAACGCAGGGTCTGGAAACACCATATATTTT

D gene: -
V gene: TRBV4-3
J gene: TRBJ2-2
clone size: -
CDR3 protein: CASSPHAAEPNTGELFF
CDR3 DNA: TGCGCCAGCAGCCCTCACGCCGCAGAACCGAACACCGGGGAGCTGTTTTTT

D gene: -
V gene: TRBV6-2/TRBV6-3
J gene: TRBJ2-7
clone size: once
CDR3 protein: CASSSRSVYEQYF
CDR3 DNA: TGTGCCAGCAGTTCTAGGTCGGTCTACGAGCAGTACTTC

D gene: TRBD2
V gene: TRBV7-9
J gene: TRBJ2-3
clone size: -
CDR3 protein: CASSHSGARTDTQYF
CDR3 DNA: TGTGCCAGCAGCCACAGCGGGGCCCGCACAGATACGCAGTATTTT

D gene: -
V gene: TRBV5-4
J gene: TRBJ2-1
clone size: -
CDR3 protein: CASSLLVASDSYNEQFF
CDR3 DNA: TGTGCCAGCAGCTTGCTCGTCGCTAGCGACTCCTACAATGAGCAGTTCTTC

D gene: -
V gene: TRBV6-1
J gene: TRBJ2-3
clone size: -
CDR3 protein: CASSERRGTQYF
CDR3 DNA: TGTGCCAGCAGTGAAAGGAGAGGTACGCAGTATTTT

D gene: -
V gene: TRBV4-1
J gene: TRBJ1-2
clone size: -
CDR3 protein: CASSQEGARALSRGYTF
CDR3 DNA: TGCGCCAGCAGCCAAGAGGGGGCGAGGGCGCTGTCTCGGGGCTACACCTTC

D gene: -
V gene: TRBV10-3
J gene: TRBJ1-2
clone size: -
CDR3 protein: CATSTPLQGAFNYGYTF
CDR3 DNA: TGTGCCACCTCAACCCCACTACAGGGCGCATTTAACTATGGCTACACCTTC

D gene: -
V gene: TRBV13
J gene: TRBJ1-2
clone size: -
CDR3 protein: CASSFRGRVGYGYTF
CDR3 DNA: TGTGCCAGCAGTTTCCGGGGAAGGGTCGGCTATGGCTACACCTTC

D gene: -
V gene: TRBV9
J gene: TRBJ1-6
clone size: few
CDR3 protein: CASSPPGNLGHSPLHF
CDR3 DNA: TGTGCCAGCAGCCCCCCTGGCAACCTGGGGCACTCACCCCTCCACTTT

D gene: TRBD2
V gene: TRBV2
J gene: TRBJ2-7
clone size: once
CDR3 protein: CASIGTSGYEQYF
CDR3 DNA: TGTGCCAGCATAGGGACTAGCGGCTACGAGCAGTACTTC

D gene: -
V gene: TRBV9
J gene: TRBJ1-6
clone size: many
CDR3 protein: CASSVATGGSNSPLHF
CDR3 DNA: TGTGCCAGCAGCGTAGCTACTGGGGGCAGTAATTCACCCCTCCACTTT